The clone carrying this T cell receptor beta chain was counted only a few times. Its antigen remains unknown. The CDR3 totals 18 residues. The J segment lost 2 bases and the V segment lost 5 bases, leaving 13 bases of the junction unmatched. Germline V CDR1 and CDR2: SEHNR, FQNEAQ (reference sequence). This entry comes from a study of T-cell memory formation after mild COVID-19. The overall study: TCR clusters showed largely donor specificity.

General study findings and limits: Pre-infection memory held some responding clones, suggesting pre-existing cross-reactive T cells responded. CD4/CD8 balance held among clones contracting day 15 to 85, and later expanders leaned CD4+. Mainly CM and EM harbored the contracting CD4+ clones; mainly EMRA harbored the CD8+ ones.

TCRdb redid the calling of the 5' RACE reads with MiXCR, one entry per CDR3 protein. The sample contains approximately 480,000 distinct CDR3 sequences, over 15% of which appear only once. The source is an adult woman who had mild COVID-19 (a few samples of this study predate the infection). Cell type and time point are not known. The sequencing input was PBMCs or a T cell subset sorted from them (not recorded which). The rearrangement uses TRBV7-9 and TRBJ2-3; 10 nucleotides agree with TRBD2. In DNA, the CDR3 is TGTGCCAGCAGCATTAGCCGCCTAGCGGGGGCCACCACAGATACGCAGTATTTT. Amino acid sequence: CASSISRLAGATTDTQYF.